This T cell receptor beta chain was found in a study of post-analysis software for immune sequencing data. As for this clonotype: Its specificity is not known. Given a much more abundant clone one base away, this may be a read error.

Points from the study as a whole: Strong same-batch co-clustering of samples appeared with F measure clustering. Several TRBV segments (TRBV5-6, TRBV5-1 and TRBV20-1 among them) occurred more frequently in patients than in controls. When compared against controls, multiple sclerosis patients showed significantly lower normalized Chao1 diversity.

Unique molecular identifiers were carried by the TCR beta cDNA libraries. MiXCR, run by TCRdb on the PCR reads, gives a single entry per CDR3 protein. Of approximately 250,000 distinct CDR3 sequences in the sample, 35% to 40% were seen once. The CDR3 has 14 residues. J lost 2 bases, V lost 6 bases, and 0 bases had no gene match. The specimen sequenced was blood. The chain has TRBV12-3 or TRBV12-4 and TRBJ2-6; 8 bases are shared with TRBD1. This clonotype was obtained from a girl aged 5 to 17 with multiple sclerosis. As DNA, the CDR3 is TGTGCCAGCAGACAGGGGGCTGGGGCCAACGTCCTGACTTTC. Its protein product is CASRQGAGANVLTF.